This entry features one TCR beta chain sequence. This record comes from a study of blood T cell repertoires in COVID-19. Clones were sequenced by immunoSEQ multiplex PCR, and TCRdb holds only the in-frame ones, with some missing. Of tens of thousands of clones in the sample, about 88% were seen once. This CDR3 contains 19 residues. V lost 5 bases and J lost 0; bases outside the gene matches: 15. CDR1 is SGHVS, CDR2 FNYEAQ, per germline. The rearrangement uses TRBV7-6 and TRBJ2-7; 11 bases map to TRBD2. The clonotype originates from a man between 65 and 80 years old with active COVID-19. The sequenced sample was peripheral blood. The CDR3 reads CASSQGRLAGGQSSYEQYF. CDR3 sequence (DNA): TGTGCCAGCAGCCAGGGGCGGCTAGCGGGAGGACAGAGCTCCTACGAGCAGTACTTC.